What follows are 11 T cell receptor beta chains derived from one specimen sequenced in a study of early T cells in non-severe SARS-CoV-2 infection. MiXCR, applied by TCRdb to the 5' RACE reads, yields one record per CDR3 protein. Here the sample spans some 61,000 distinct CDR3 sequences, around 10% being singletons. The sample consisted of whole blood, taken at baseline. The receptors come from an adult who was a healthcare worker with PCR-confirmed SARS-CoV-2 infection or an uninfected control (not recorded which).

This clonotype has a count of ten or more. The V and J genes are TRBV7-9 and TRBJ2-3, with 9 bases that match TRBD2. CDR3 size: 14 residues. Germline V gene data show CDR1 as SEHNR and CDR2 as FQNEAQ (reference sequence). V lost 5 bases to trimming and J lost 3 bases; unmatched junction nucleotides: 3. The CDR3 DNA reads as TGTGCCAGCAGCGGTAGCGGGAGAACAGATACGCAGTATTTT. Translation: CASSGSGRTDTQYF.

V usage is TRBV11-3 and J usage is TRBJ1-1; tentatively, D is TRBD1 (6 bases). This CDR3 is built from 15 residues. The V and J ends lost 6 bases and 0 bases respectively, with 14 bases between them. The germline CDR1 and CDR2 sequences are SGHNT and YENEEA. The CDR3 spells CASSYDRSLNTEAFF. CDR3 DNA sequence: TGTGCCAGCAGTTATGACAGGAGCCTGAACACTGAAGCTTTCTTT.

The chain joins TRBV20-1 to TRBJ2-1; 7 bases agree with TRBD1. The length of the CDR3 is 14 residues. The germline V gene has CDR1 DFQATT and CDR2 SNEGSKA (reference sequence). With 5 bases clipped from V and 8 bases from J, the junction kept 12 bases outside the gene matches. The CDR3: CSASGTEITYEQFF. The CDR3 DNA reads TGCAGTGCTTCCGGGACAGAGATTACATATGAGCAGTTCTTC.

V usage is TRBV5-1 and J usage is TRBJ1-4, with TRBD1 as a possible D gene (6 bases). V gave up 5 bases and J gave up 6 bases, with 11 bases separating them. CDR1 and CDR2 from the germline V gene are SGHRS and YFSETQ. This CDR3 has 13 amino acids. CDR3: CASRSRTDEKLFF. The CDR3 coding sequence is TGCGCCAGCAGGAGTAGGACAGATGAAAAACTGTTTTTT.

The rearrangement uses TRBV2 and TRBJ1-6; D is unresolved. CDR3 length: 15 amino acids. Deletions cut 10 bases from V and 5 bases from J, with 18 bases between. CDR1 and CDR2 from the germline V gene are SNHLY and FYNNEI. CDR3 coding DNA: TGTGCCACCAATCTTGGACGGATGGATAATTCACCCCTCCACTTT. It is translated as CATNLGRMDNSPLHF. Together with reference TRBV2 and TRBJ1-6, the CDR3 gives the full variable domain: EPEVTQTPSHQVTQMGQEVILRCVPISNHLYFYWYRQILGQKVEFLVSFYNNEISEKSEIFDDQFSVERPDGSNFTLKIRSTKLEDSAMYFCATNLGRMDNSPLHFGNGTRLTVT.

This clonotype was found a few times. The chain uses TRBV7-2 and TRBJ2-7, with a weak D call TRBD1 (6 bases). V was pared by 5 bases and J by 4 bases, with 9 bases between. CDR1 SGHTA and CDR2 FQGNSA come from the germline V gene. The CDR3 has 12 residues. The CDR3 DNA is TGTGCCAGCAGCCCGGACAGATACGAGCAGTACTTC. It specifies CASSPDRYEQYF. The complete variable domain, with remaining parts taken from reference TRBV7-2 and TRBJ2-7, reads GAGVSQSPSNKVTEKGKDVELRCDPISGHTALYWYRQSLGQGLEFLIYFQGNSAPDKSGLPSDRFSAERTGGSVSTLTIQRTQQEDSAVYLCASSPDRYEQYFGPGTRLTVT.

This clonotype was seen only once. The chain is built from TRBV11-3 and TRBJ2-4; no reliable D call. Germline values: CDR1 SGHNT, CDR2 YENEEA. This CDR3 region has 15 residues. V was clipped by 1 base and J by 0 bases, with 7 bases between them. CDR3 amino acids: CASSLARVAKNIQYF. As DNA, the CDR3 is TGTGCCAGCAGCTTAGCCCGGGTAGCCAAAAACATTCAGTACTTC. Together with reference TRBV11-3 and TRBJ2-4, the CDR3 gives the full variable domain: EAGVVQSPRYKIIEKKQPVAFWCNPISGHNTLYWYLQNLGQGPELLIRYENEEAVDDSQLPKDRFSAERLKGVDSTLKIQPAELGDSAVYLCASSLARVAKNIQYFGAGTRLSVL.

This clonotype was seen repeatedly, ten times or more. This chain links TRBV9 with TRBJ2-1, with D possibly TRBD2 on 6 matching bases. The CDR3 is 16 amino acids. Germline-derived CDR1 and CDR2 are SGDLS and YYNGEE. The V end was cut by 0 bases, the J end by 2 bases, with 12 bases between. The CDR3 nucleotides read TGTGCCAGCAGCGTAGGAAGTAGCGGACCCTACAATGAGCAGTTCTTC. This gives the protein CASSVGSSGPYNEQFF.

This clonotype has more than one count but fewer than ten. The V gene is TRBV20-1, the J gene TRBJ2-6, with D maybe TRBD2 (5 bases). The CDR3 consists of 19 residues. Germline V gene data show CDR1 as DFQATT and CDR2 as SNEGSKA (reference sequence). V lost 3 bases to trimming and J lost 1 base, with 22 bases between them. CDR3 bases: TGCAGTGCTAGTCCTAGCTTCCCGTCATCGTCTTCTGGGGCCAACGTCCTGACTTTC. This translates into CSASPSFPSSSSGANVLTF.

The table lists this clonotype with many counts. The rearrangement links TRBV4-1 to TRBJ2-7; 15 bases are shared with TRBD2. Germline V lookup: CDR1 MGHRA, CDR2 YSYEKL. V lost 2 bases, J lost 0 bases, and 2 bases stayed unmatched. CDR3 length: 17 amino acids. CDR3 sequence reads: CASSQPGLAGGSYEQYF. In DNA form, the CDR3 reads TGCGCCAGCAGCCAACCGGGACTAGCGGGAGGCTCCTACGAGCAGTACTTC.

This clonotype was detected a few times. This chain connects TRBV11-2 to TRBJ2-7; 11 positions agree with TRBD2. The V and J ends lost 1 base and 7 bases, in that order; junction bases with no gene match: 6. Germline lookup yields CDR1 SGHAT and CDR2 FQNNGV. This CDR3 is built from 15 residues. In DNA form, the CDR3 reads TGTGCCAGCAGCTTAGGACTAGCGGGAATGTGGGAGCAGTACTTC. Its translation is CASSLGLAGMWEQYF.